The clone carrying this TCR beta chain was seen more than once but under ten times. Time point here: patch test 1, 2 weeks after DPC sensitization. The treatment: therapeutic diphenylcyclopropenone sensitization with weekly scalp DPC. TCRdb itself ran the RACE reads through MiXCR, one entry per CDR3 protein. In the table there are around 150,000 distinct CDR3 sequences, about 14% of which are singletons. The CDR3 covers 12 residues. After removal of 3 bases from V and 3 bases from J, the junction contained 0 bases not matched to a gene. CDR1 is DFQATT, CDR2 SNEGSKA, per germline (reference sequence). This entry belongs to a study of human T cells and chemical hapten exposure. At the level of the study: After 6 days, upper back 0.01% DPC patch tests were scored.

The sequencing used whole blood, collected in connection with sensitization to the hapten diphenylcyclopropenone (DPC). The receptor was derived from a woman in her 30s with alopecia areata. Some clones in this sample may be carry-over from other donors' samples. This sequence joins TRBV20-1 and TRBJ1-1; 8 nucleotides line up with TRBD1. CDR3: CSARTGDTEAFF. In DNA, the CDR3 is TGCAGTGCTAGGACAGGGGACACTGAAGCTTTCTTT.